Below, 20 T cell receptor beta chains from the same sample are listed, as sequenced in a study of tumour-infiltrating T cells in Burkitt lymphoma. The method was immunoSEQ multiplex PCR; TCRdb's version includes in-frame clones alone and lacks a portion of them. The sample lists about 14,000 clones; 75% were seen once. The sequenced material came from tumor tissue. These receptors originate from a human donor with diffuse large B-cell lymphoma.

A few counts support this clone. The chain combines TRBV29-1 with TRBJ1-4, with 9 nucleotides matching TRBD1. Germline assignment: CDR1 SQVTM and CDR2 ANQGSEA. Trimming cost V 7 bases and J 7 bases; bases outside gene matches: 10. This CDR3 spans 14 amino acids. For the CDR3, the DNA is TGCAGCGCCTATGGACAGGGGATGGCTGAAAAACTGTTTTTT. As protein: CSAYGQGMAEKLFF.

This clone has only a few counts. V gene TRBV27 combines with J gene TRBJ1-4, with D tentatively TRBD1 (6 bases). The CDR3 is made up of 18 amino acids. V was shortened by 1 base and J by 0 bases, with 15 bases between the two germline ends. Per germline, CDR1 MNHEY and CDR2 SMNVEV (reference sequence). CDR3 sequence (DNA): TGTGCCAGCAGTTTATACCCCTCGGACAGTGCAACTAATGAAAAACTGTTTTTT. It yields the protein CASSLYPSDSATNEKLFF.

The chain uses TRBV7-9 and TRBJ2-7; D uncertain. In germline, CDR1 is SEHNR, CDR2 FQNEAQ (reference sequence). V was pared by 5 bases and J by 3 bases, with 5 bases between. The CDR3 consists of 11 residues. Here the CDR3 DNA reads TGTGCCAGCAGCGTATACTACGAGCAGTACTTC. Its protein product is CASSVYYEQYF.

This chain's CDR3 is CASPGQGSGEQYF. The CDR3 DNA reads TGTGCCAGCCCGGGACAGGGATCTGGCGAGCAGTACTTC. The rearrangement uses TRBV7-9 and TRBJ2-7; 9 nucleotides align to TRBD1. Germline lookup yields CDR1 SEHNR and CDR2 FQNEAQ (reference sequence). The CDR3 is made up of 13 amino acids. With V trimmed by 8 bases and J by 6 bases, 8 bases remained unmatched.

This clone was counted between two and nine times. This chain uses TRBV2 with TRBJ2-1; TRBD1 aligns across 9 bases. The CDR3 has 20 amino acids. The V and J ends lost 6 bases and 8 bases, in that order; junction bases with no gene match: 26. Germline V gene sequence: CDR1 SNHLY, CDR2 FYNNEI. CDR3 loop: CASSQRQGGLERPLSDEQFF. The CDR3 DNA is TGTGCCAGCAGCCAGAGACAGGGGGGTTTAGAGAGGCCGTTGAGCGATGAGCAGTTCTTC.

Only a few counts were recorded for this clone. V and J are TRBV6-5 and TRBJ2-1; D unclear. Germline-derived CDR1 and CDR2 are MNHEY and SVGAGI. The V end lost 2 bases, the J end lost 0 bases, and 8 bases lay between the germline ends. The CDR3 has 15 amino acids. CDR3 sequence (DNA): TGTGCCAGCAGTTACAGTGCCTACTCCTACAATGAGCAGTTCTTC. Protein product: CASSYSAYSYNEQFF.

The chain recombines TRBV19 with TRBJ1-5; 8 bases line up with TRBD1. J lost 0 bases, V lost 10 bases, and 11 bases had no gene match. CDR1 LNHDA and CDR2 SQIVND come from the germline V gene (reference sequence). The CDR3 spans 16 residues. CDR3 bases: TGTGCCACCGTGGACAGGGTTTACTATAGCAATCAGCCCCAGCATTTT. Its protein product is CATVDRVYYSNQPQHF.

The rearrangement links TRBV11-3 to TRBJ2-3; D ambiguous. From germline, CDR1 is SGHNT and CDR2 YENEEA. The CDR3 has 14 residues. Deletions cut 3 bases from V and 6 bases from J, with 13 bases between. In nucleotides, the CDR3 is TGTGCCAGCAGCTTCGGTAGGGTTGGGGATACGCAGTATTTT. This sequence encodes CASSFGRVGDTQYF.

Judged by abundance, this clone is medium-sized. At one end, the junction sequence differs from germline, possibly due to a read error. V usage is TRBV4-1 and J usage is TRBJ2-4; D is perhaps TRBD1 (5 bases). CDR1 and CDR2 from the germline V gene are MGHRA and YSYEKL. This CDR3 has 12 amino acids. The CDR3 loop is CASSQDQGRVDF. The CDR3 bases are TGCGCCAGCAGCCAAGACCAGGGCAGGGTGGACTTC.

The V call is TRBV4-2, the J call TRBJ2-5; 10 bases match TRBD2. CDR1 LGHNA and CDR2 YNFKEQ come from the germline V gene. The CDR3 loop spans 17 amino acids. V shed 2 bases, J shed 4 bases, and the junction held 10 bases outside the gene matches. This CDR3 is CASSQRPLAGAGETQYF. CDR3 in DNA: TGTGCCAGCAGCCAACGCCCGCTAGCGGGAGCGGGAGAGACCCAGTACTTC.

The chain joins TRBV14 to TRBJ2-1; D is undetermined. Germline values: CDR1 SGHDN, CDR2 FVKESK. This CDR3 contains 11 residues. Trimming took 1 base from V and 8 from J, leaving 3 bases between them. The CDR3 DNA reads TGTGCCAGCAGCCAAGTCTATGAGCAGTTCTTC. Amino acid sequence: CASSQVYEQFF.

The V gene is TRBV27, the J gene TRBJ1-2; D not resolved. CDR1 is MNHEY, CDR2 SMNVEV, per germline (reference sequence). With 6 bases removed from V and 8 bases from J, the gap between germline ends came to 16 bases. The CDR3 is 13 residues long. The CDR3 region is CASRRRGLGGYTF. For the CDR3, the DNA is TGTGCCAGCAGGAGACGTGGCTTGGGGGGCTACACCTTC.

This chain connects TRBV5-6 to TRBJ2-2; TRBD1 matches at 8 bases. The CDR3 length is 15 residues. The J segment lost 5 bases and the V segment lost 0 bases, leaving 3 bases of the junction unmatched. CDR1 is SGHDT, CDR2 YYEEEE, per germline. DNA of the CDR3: TGTGCCAGCAGCTTGGTACAGGGGGATACCGGGGAGCTGTTTTTT. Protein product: CASSLVQGDTGELFF.

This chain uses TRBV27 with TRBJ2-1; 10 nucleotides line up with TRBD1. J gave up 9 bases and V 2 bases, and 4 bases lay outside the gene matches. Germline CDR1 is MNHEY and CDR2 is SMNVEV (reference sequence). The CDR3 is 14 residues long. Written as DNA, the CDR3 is TGTGCCAGCAGTTTAGGACAGGGGGTAGGTGAGCAGTTCTTC. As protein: CASSLGQGVGEQFF.

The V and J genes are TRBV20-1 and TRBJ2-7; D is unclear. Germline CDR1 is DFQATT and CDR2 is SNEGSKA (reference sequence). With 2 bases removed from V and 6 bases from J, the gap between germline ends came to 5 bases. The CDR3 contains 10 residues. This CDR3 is CSARSGEQYF. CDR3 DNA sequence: TGCAGTGCTAGATCGGGCGAGCAGTACTTC.

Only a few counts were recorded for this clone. CDR3 residues: CASSWYGVNTEAFF. The CDR3 nucleotides read TGCGCCAGCAGCTGGTACGGTGTGAACACTGAAGCTTTCTTT. The gene calls are TRBV5-1 and TRBJ1-1, with D hard to call. V shed 3 bases and J shed 0 bases, with 9 bases lying between them. In germline, CDR1 is SGHRS, CDR2 YFSETQ. This CDR3 comprises 14 residues.

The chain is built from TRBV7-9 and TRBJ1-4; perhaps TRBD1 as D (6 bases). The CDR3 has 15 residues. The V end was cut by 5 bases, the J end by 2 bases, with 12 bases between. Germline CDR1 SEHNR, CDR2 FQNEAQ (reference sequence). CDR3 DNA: TGTGCCAGCAGCACGAGACAGGCGACTAATGAAAAACTGTTTTTT. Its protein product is CASSTRQATNEKLFF.

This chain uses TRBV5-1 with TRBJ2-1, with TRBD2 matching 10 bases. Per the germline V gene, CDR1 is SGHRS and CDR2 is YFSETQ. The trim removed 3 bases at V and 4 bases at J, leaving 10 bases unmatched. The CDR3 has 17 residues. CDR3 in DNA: TGCGCCAGCAGCTGGGGCGGAGCGGGAGGGAAATACAATGAGCAGTTCTTC. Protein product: CASSWGGAGGKYNEQFF. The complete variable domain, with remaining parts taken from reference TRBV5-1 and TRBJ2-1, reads KAGVTQTPRYLIKTRGQQVTLSCSPISGHRSVSWYQQTPGQGLQFLFEYFSETQRNKGNFPGRFSGRQFSNSRSEMNVSTLELGDSALYLCASSWGGAGGKYNEQFFGPGTRLTVL.

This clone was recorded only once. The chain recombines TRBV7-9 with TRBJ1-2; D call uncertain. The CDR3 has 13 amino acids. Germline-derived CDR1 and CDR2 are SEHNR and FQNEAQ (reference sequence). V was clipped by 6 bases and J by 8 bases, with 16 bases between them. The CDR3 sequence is CASRLPEQRGYTF. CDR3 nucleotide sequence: TGTGCCAGCAGGCTACCCGAGCAGCGAGGCTACACCTTC.

CDR3 protein: CASSPSSGNTIYF. CDR3 in DNA: TGTGCCAGCAGCCCCAGCTCTGGAAACACCATATATTTT. V is TRBV9 and J is TRBJ1-3; D is ambiguous. CDR1 and CDR2 from the germline V gene are SGDLS and YYNGEE. V lost 4 bases to trimming and J lost 0 bases, with 5 bases between them. The length of the CDR3 is 13 residues.